Following are 31 T cell receptor beta chains from one sample sequenced in a study of blood T cells in healthy people across ages (dated by TCRdb to about 2015). Libraries were made using 5' RACE. The sequencer listed for this sample is Illumina HiSeq 2500. A second PCR of roughly 7 to 11 cycles was performed with a sample-barcoded 5' primer and a J-beta primer mix. TCRdb trimmed public reads at Q25 via fastp, called clones via MiXCR and kept in-frame beta chains. Each entry is one CDR3 protein sequence, shown with its most common DNA and genes. Counted in this sample were 650,000 to 700,000 distinct CDR3 sequences; roughly 30% of them appeared once. The top ten constitute roughly 15% of the sample. Sequencing input: blood. The receptors come from a woman older than 75 in good health. Donor details come from another sample of the same person, matched by shared clones.

The V call is TRBV6-5, the J call TRBJ2-7, with 9 bases matching TRBD1. After removal of 5 bases from V and 3 bases from J, the junction contained 5 bases not matched to a gene. The germline V gene has CDR1 MNHEY and CDR2 SVGAGI. This CDR3 is built from 14 residues. The CDR3 DNA reads TGTGCCAGCAGTGAGACAGGGGGTAACTACGAGCAGTACTTC. This translates into CASSETGGNYEQYF.

As for this clonotype: Given a much more abundant clone one base away, this may be a read error. This chain connects TRBV4-2 to TRBJ2-1; no clear D. CDR3 length: 16 amino acids. Germline assignment: CDR1 LGHNA and CDR2 YNFKEQ. The CDR3 coding sequence is TGTGTCAGCAGCCAAGATTCGTCGGTCTCCTACAATGAGCAGTTCTTC. Translating gives CVSSQDSSVSYNEQFF.

The V gene is TRBV7-9, the J gene TRBJ2-3; 8 bases line up with TRBD2. The CDR3 contains 17 residues. The V gene's germline CDR1 is SEHNR and CDR2 FQNEAQ (reference sequence). Trimming cost V 0 bases and J 5 bases; bases outside gene matches: 10. The CDR3 DNA reads as TGTGCCAGCAGCTTAGCGCAGGCGGGGGGACTGAGAGATACGCAGTATTTT. This translates into CASSLAQAGGLRDTQYF.

For this clonotype: A much larger clone lies one base from this, so it may be a read error. CDR3 coding DNA: TGTGCCAGCTCACCTCTCCGGACAGGGGGCTTCAATGAGCAGTACTTC. Translation gives CASSPLRTGGFNEQYF. The chain carries TRBV18 and TRBJ2-5; 11 bases match TRBD1. Germline loops: CDR1 KGHSH, CDR2 LQKENI. The CDR3 spans 16 residues. V lost 3 bases and J lost 11; bases outside the gene matches: 14.

This clonotype was detected many times. The chain employs TRBV28 and TRBJ2-7; the D gene is possibly TRBD1 (6 bases). The V end lost 8 bases, the J end lost 0 bases, and 17 bases lay between the germline ends. Germline-derived CDR1 and CDR2 are MDHEN and SYDVKM. The CDR3 extends over 15 amino acids. The CDR3 bases are TGTGCCAGCCGGGGAGCAGGGGTAGCCTCCTACGAGCAGTACTTC. Its translation is CASRGAGVASYEQYF. Full variable domain (remainder filled in from reference TRBV28 and TRBJ2-7): DVKVTQSSRYLVKRTGEKVFLECVQDMDHENMFWYRQDPGLGLRLIYFSYDVKMKEKGDIPEGYSVSREKKERFSLILESASTNQTSMYLCASRGAGVASYEQYFGPGTRLTVT.

This clonotype was found many times. The chain has TRBV5-1 and TRBJ1-6; D might be TRBD1 (5 bases). Germline V gene lookup returns CDR1 SGHRS and CDR2 YFSETQ. V lost 2 bases, J lost 7 bases, and 13 bases lay in between. The CDR3 contains 15 residues. The CDR3 DNA sequence: TGCGCCAGCAGCTTCCGGGACCGGTGGAATTCACCCCTCCACTTT. Protein product: CASSFRDRWNSPLHF.

This clonotype has just a few counts. The V gene is TRBV15, the J gene TRBJ1-1; D remains ambiguous. Looked up from germline, CDR1 is LNHNV and CDR2 is YYDKDF (reference sequence). Trimming removed 1 base from V and 1 base from J, with 4 bases in between. CDR3 length: 13 amino acids. The CDR3 spells CATSRAGNTEAFF. DNA of the CDR3: TGTGCCACCAGCAGAGCGGGGAACACTGAAGCTTTCTTT.

The sample holds many counts of this clonotype. The chain recombines TRBV6-1 with TRBJ2-3; 11 bases fit TRBD2. The CDR3 runs to 17 residues. V shed 8 bases and J 2 bases; nucleotides not matched to a gene: 12. Germline CDR1 reads MNHNS; CDR2 reads SASEGT. CDR3 coding DNA: TGTGCCAGCCCGGGATTTAGCGGGGGGGACTTCACAGATACGCAGTATTTT. Translated, it gives CASPGFSGGDFTDTQYF.

The chain employs TRBV20-1 and TRBJ2-1; no clear D. The germline V gene has CDR1 DFQATT and CDR2 SNEGSKA (reference sequence). V was pared by 6 bases and J by 0 bases, with 12 bases between. The CDR3 is 14 amino acids. Written as DNA, the CDR3 is TGCAGTGCCTCGCCCCAAAGCTCCTACAATGAGCAGTTCTTC. Translating it yields CSASPQSSYNEQFF.

This chain links TRBV5-4 with TRBJ2-2; a weak D match, TRBD2 (7 bases). With 0 bases removed from V and 1 base from J, the gap between germline ends came to 19 bases. The CDR3 sequence is 19 residues long. Germline V gene sequence: CDR1 SGHNT, CDR2 YYREEE (reference sequence). CDR3 nucleotide sequence: TGTGCCAGCAGCTTGGCCCAAGGGGCGGGGGCCCTGAACACCGGGGAGCTGTTTTTT. Its protein is CASSLAQGAGALNTGELFF.

This clonotype was seen only once. The chain has TRBV6-2 or TRBV6-3 and TRBJ2-1; D is unresolved. Trimming took off 0 bases at V and 3 bases at J, with 9 bases between the two ends. Germline V gene sequence: CDR1 MNHEY, CDR2 SVGEGT. This CDR3 spans 15 amino acids. The CDR3: CASSYSKGIYNEQFF. In DNA form, the CDR3 reads TGTGCCAGCAGTTACTCGAAGGGAATCTACAATGAGCAGTTCTTC.

A remark on this clonotype: A read error may produce the germline difference seen at one junction end. The chain uses TRBV7-2 and TRBJ1-2, with D unresolved. The germline gives CDR1 SGHTA, CDR2 FQGNSA. The CDR3 runs 14 residues. CDR3 in DNA: TGTGCCAGCAGCTTAGCGTACGATAACTATGACTACACCTTC. Its protein product is CASSLAYDNYDYTF.

As to this clonotype: This could be a read error, since a much larger clone is one nucleotide away. The chain couples TRBV27 to TRBJ2-3; possible D gene TRBD2, 6 bases. Germline V gene data show CDR1 as MNHEY and CDR2 as SMNVEV (reference sequence). Deletions cut 4 bases from V and 4 bases from J, with 12 bases between. The CDR3 runs 14 residues. Here the CDR3 reads CASSSRERPDTQYF. In DNA form, the CDR3 reads TGTGCCAGCAGTTCCCGGGAGCGGCCAGATACGCAGTATTTT.

This clonotype was seen many times. This chain connects TRBV16 to TRBJ2-7, with TRBD1 identical over 7 bases. The CDR3 extends over 14 amino acids. Germline CDR1 and CDR2: KGHSY and FQNENV. V lost 0 bases and J lost 6; bases outside the gene matches: 5. In DNA form, the CDR3 reads TGTGCCAGCAGCCAATCGGACAGGCCCTTCGAGCAGTACTTC. This sequence encodes CASSQSDRPFEQYF. Full variable domain (remainder filled in from reference TRBV16 and TRBJ2-7): GEEVAQTPKHLVRGEGQKAKLYCAPIKGHSYVFWYQQVLKNEFKFLISFQNENVFDETGMPKERFSAKCLPNSPCSLEIQATKLEDSAVYFCASSQSDRPFEQYFGPGTRLTVT.

This clonotype was observed a few times. Since a much larger clone is just one base distant, this may be a read error. This rearrangement joins TRBV7-9 to TRBJ2-7, with no clear D. The CDR3 runs to 11 residues. Germline loops: CDR1 SEHNR, CDR2 FQNEAQ (reference sequence). V shed 3 bases and J shed 12 bases, with 12 bases lying between them. The CDR3 sequence: CASSFAGNRYF. The CDR3 bases are TGTGCCAGCAGCTTCGCCGGCAACCGGTACTTC.

The sample holds many counts of this clonotype. V is TRBV7-2 and J is TRBJ2-1, with 8 bases matching TRBD1. CDR1 and CDR2 (germline): SGHTA, FQGNSA. This CDR3 has 15 residues. The V segment lost 4 bases and the J segment 1 base; nucleotides outside the gene matches: 3. The CDR3 bases are TGTGCCAGCAGCTCAAGACAGGGGTCCTACAATGAGCAGTTCTTC. Amino acid sequence: CASSSRQGSYNEQFF.

This clonotype came up many times. This chain links TRBV28 with TRBJ2-4; TRBD1 is a possible D gene (6 bases). The CDR3 totals 15 residues. Germline lookup yields CDR1 MDHEN and CDR2 SYDVKM. The V end was cut by 6 bases, the J end by 8 bases, with 20 bases between. The CDR3 protein is CASSTSGTGFDIQYF. CDR3 in DNA: TGTGCCAGCAGCACCTCCGGCACAGGGTTTGACATTCAGTACTTC.

There are many counts of this clonotype. The chain joins TRBV7-9 to TRBJ2-7, with 8 bases matching TRBD1. With V trimmed by 8 bases and J by 2 bases, 8 bases remained unmatched. Per the germline V gene, CDR1 is SEHNR and CDR2 is FQNEAQ (reference sequence). CDR3 size: 14 residues. The chain's CDR3 is CASRPGTGTYEQYF. Written as DNA, the CDR3 is TGTGCCAGCCGGCCCGGGACAGGCACCTACGAGCAGTACTTC.

The chain employs TRBV9 and TRBJ1-2; 7 bases map to TRBD1. The germline V gene has CDR1 SGDLS and CDR2 YYNGEE. Trimming cost V 3 bases and J 8 bases; bases outside gene matches: 13. This CDR3 comprises 15 residues. The DNA for the CDR3 is TGTGCCAGCAGCGAAGCCTCCGGGACAGTAGGCGGCTACACCTTC. Translated: CASSEASGTVGGYTF.

This clonotype showed up many times. One junction end does not reproduce the germline sequence, and a read error may be involved. The rearrangement links TRBV10-3 to TRBJ2-6; tentatively, D is TRBD1 (5 bases). This CDR3 contains 15 residues. Germline CDR1 ENHRY, CDR2 SYGVKD. CDR3 nucleotides: TGTGCCACTGGTTCGGACATCCCTGGGGCCAACGTCCGGACTTTC. Its translation: CATGSDIPGANVRTF.

V and J are TRBV27 and TRBJ2-1, with 16 bases fitting TRBD2. This CDR3 is built from 17 residues. Germline V CDR1 and CDR2: MNHEY, SMNVEV (reference sequence). V gave up 6 bases and J gave up 9 bases; unmatched junction bases: 11. The chain's CDR3 is CASRPTGTSGGASEQFF. The DNA for the CDR3 is TGTGCCAGCAGACCTACCGGGACTAGCGGGGGGGCCAGTGAGCAGTTCTTC.

This clonotype was detected only a few times. The rearrangement joins TRBV29-1 to TRBJ1-4; D remains ambiguous. This CDR3 region has 13 residues. Germline V CDR1 and CDR2: SQVTM, ANQGSEA. Trimming took off 6 bases at V and 9 bases at J, with 17 bases between the two ends. CDR3 DNA sequence: TGCAGCGTAGCCGGGTCTTCGGGGAAAAAACTGTTTTTT. This gives the protein CSVAGSSGKKLFF.

Many counts were recorded for this clonotype. V and J are TRBV5-1 and TRBJ1-4; 11 nucleotides line up with TRBD1. The CDR3 length is 17 residues. Germline V gene data show CDR1 as SGHRS and CDR2 as YFSETQ. V lost 4 bases, J lost 2 bases, and 7 bases stayed unmatched. DNA of the CDR3: TGCGCCAGCAGCCAAAGGACAGGGGGCGCGACTAATGAAAAACTGTTTTTT. This gives the protein CASSQRTGGATNEKLFF.

The rearrangement uses TRBV20-1 and TRBJ2-2; D call uncertain. Germline V lookup: CDR1 DFQATT, CDR2 SNEGSKA (reference sequence). The CDR3 loop spans 14 amino acids. V lost 3 bases to trimming and J lost 0 bases, with 8 bases between them. The CDR3 coding sequence is TGCAGTGCTAGTAGGCAGACGAACACCGGGGAGCTGTTTTTT. This sequence encodes CSASRQTNTGELFF.

The J gene is TRBJ2-2, the V gene TRBV3-1; TRBD2 is a possible D gene (5 bases). From germline, CDR1 is LGHDT and CDR2 YNNKEL (reference sequence). Trimming left V 0 bases short and J 7 bases short, with 9 bases between. The CDR3 covers 14 residues. CDR3 in DNA: TGTGCCAGCAGCCAAGATTGGGAGATCGGGGAGCTGTTTTTT. Translating gives CASSQDWEIGELFF.

This clonotype was found many times. This chain connects TRBV20-1 to TRBJ2-7, with D possibly being TRBD2 (5 bases). CDR3 length equals 15 residues. Trimming took 0 bases from V and 0 from J, leaving 12 bases between them. Germline CDR1 and CDR2: DFQATT and SNEGSKA (reference sequence). The CDR3 sequence is CSARDAGRSSYEQYF. The CDR3 DNA follows: TGCAGTGCTAGAGATGCGGGCCGTAGCTCCTACGAGCAGTACTTC.

This chain links TRBV6-5 with TRBJ2-5; maybe TRBD1 (6 bases). Germline assignment: CDR1 MNHEY and CDR2 SVGAGI. V was clipped by 2 bases and J by 6 bases, with 10 bases between them. The CDR3 has 13 amino acids. CDR3 in amino acids: CASSYPQGKTQYF. In nucleotides, the CDR3 is TGTGCCAGCAGTTACCCACAGGGAAAGACCCAGTACTTC.

Many counts were recorded for this clonotype. V is TRBV7-9 and J is TRBJ1-2, with a tentative D call TRBD1 (6 bases). CDR1 and CDR2 (germline): SEHNR, FQNEAQ (reference sequence). V lost 2 bases to trimming and J lost 3 bases, with 13 bases between them. CDR3 length: 15 amino acids. CDR3 DNA sequence: TGTGCCAGCAGCTTATATTCGACAGGTTACTATGGCTACACCTTC. Translated, it gives CASSLYSTGYYGYTF.

This clonotype was seen many times. This could be a read error, since a much larger clone is one nucleotide away. The chain has TRBV20-1 and TRBJ2-7; D is undetermined. Trimming took off 7 bases at V and 7 bases at J, with 14 bases between the two ends. CDR1 and CDR2 from the germline V gene are DFQATT and SNEGSKA (reference sequence). The CDR3 spans 11 residues. CDR3 bases: TGCAGTGTTACCCACCTTAAAGAGCAGTACTTC. The encoded protein is CSVTHLKEQYF.

This clonotype was detected ten times or more. The chain joins TRBV5-1 to TRBJ2-7, with TRBD2 as a possible D gene (6 bases). CDR3 length: 15 amino acids. The germline V and J ends were trimmed by 3 bases and 6 bases, with 19 bases remaining between them. Germline V lookup: CDR1 SGHRS, CDR2 YFSETQ. The CDR3: CASSSGVGVRSEQYF. In nucleotides, the CDR3 is TGCGCCAGCAGCTCGGGAGTGGGGGTAAGATCCGAGCAGTACTTC.

In this sample, this clonotype turned up a few times. The chain uses TRBV28 and TRBJ1-1; 7 bases align to TRBD1. The germline gives CDR1 MDHEN, CDR2 SYDVKM. Trimming took 4 bases from V and 6 from J; bases not matched to a gene: 8. The CDR3 spans 14 residues. CDR3 DNA: TGTGCCAGCAGTTCCCGGGACAGCCCTTCTGAAGCTTTCTTT. It yields the protein CASSSRDSPSEAFF.